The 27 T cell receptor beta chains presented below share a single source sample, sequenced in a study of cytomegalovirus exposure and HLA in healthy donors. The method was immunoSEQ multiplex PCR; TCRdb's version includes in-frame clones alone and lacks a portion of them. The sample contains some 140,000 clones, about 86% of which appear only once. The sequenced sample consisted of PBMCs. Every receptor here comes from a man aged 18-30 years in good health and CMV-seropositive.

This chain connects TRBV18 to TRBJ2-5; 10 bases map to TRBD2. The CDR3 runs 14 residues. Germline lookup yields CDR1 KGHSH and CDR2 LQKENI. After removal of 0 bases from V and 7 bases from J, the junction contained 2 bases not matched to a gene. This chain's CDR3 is CASSPPPSGGTQYF. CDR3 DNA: TGTGCCAGCTCACCACCGCCTAGCGGGGGGACCCAGTACTTC.

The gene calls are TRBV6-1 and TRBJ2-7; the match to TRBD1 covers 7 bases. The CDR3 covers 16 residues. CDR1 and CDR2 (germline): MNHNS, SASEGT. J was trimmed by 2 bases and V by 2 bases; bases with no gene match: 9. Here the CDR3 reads CASSELLTGTTYEQYF. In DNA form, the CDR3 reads TGTGCCAGCAGTGAATTACTGACAGGGACGACCTACGAGCAGTACTTC.

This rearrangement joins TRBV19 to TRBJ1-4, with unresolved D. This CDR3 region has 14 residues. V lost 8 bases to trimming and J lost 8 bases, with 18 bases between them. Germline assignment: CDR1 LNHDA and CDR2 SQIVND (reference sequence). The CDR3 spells CASEAGHTREKLFF. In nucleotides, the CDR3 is TGTGCCAGTGAGGCGGGCCATACTCGGGAAAAACTGTTTTTT.

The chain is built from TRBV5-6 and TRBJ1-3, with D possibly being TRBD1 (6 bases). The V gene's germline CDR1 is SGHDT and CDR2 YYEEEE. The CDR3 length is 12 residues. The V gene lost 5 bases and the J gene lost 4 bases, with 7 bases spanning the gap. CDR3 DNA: TGTGCCAGCAGGGGGGCAGGAAACACCATATATTTT. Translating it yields CASRGAGNTIYF.

The CDR3 spells CASSQDPEDREHTGELFF. The CDR3 nucleotides read TGTGCCAGCAGCCAAGATCCAGAGGACAGGGAGCACACCGGGGAGCTGTTTTTT. The chain couples TRBV4-2 to TRBJ2-2, with 8 positions matching TRBD1. Germline V CDR1 and CDR2: LGHNA, YNFKEQ. The V segment lost 0 bases and the J segment 3 bases; nucleotides outside the gene matches: 9. This CDR3 has 18 residues.

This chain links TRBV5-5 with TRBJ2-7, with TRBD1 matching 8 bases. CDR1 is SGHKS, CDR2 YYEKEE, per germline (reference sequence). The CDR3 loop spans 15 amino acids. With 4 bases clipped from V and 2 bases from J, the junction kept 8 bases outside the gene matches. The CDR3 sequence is CASSRGAGGPYEQYF. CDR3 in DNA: TGTGCCAGCAGCAGGGGGGCAGGGGGCCCCTACGAGCAGTACTTC.

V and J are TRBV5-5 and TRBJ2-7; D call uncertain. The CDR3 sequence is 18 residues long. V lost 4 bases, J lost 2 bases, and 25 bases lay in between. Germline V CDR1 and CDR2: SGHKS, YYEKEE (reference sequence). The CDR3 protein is CASSRITGYGPVTYEQYF. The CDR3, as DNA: TGTGCCAGCAGCCGCATCACTGGTTATGGGCCGGTAACCTACGAGCAGTACTTC.

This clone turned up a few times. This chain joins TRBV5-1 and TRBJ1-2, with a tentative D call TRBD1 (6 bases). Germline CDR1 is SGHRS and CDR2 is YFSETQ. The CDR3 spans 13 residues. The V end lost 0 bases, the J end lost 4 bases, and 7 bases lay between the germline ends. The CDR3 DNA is TGCGCCAGCAGCTTGGAAGGGGGCTATGGCTACACCTTC. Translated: CASSLEGGYGYTF.

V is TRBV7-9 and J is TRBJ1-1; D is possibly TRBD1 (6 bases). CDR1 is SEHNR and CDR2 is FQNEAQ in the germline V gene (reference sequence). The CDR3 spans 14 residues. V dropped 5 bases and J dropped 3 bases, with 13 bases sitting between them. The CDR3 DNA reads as TGTGCCAGCAGCCACCAGGGGATCGACACTGAAGCTTTCTTT. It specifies CASSHQGIDTEAFF.

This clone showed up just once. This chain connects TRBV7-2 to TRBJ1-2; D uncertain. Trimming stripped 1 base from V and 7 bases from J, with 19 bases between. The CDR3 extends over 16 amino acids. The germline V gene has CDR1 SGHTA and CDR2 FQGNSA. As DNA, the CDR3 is TGTGCCAGCAGCTTAGGGGCGGGCCAAGAGAGGAGTGGCTACACCTTC. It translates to CASSLGAGQERSGYTF.

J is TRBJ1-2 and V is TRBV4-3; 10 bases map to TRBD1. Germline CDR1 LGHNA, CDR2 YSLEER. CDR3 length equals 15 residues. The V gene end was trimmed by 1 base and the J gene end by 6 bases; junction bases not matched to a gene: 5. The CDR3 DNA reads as TGCGCCAGCAGCCAAGCCCCGGGACAGGGGAATGGCTACACCTTC. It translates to CASSQAPGQGNGYTF.

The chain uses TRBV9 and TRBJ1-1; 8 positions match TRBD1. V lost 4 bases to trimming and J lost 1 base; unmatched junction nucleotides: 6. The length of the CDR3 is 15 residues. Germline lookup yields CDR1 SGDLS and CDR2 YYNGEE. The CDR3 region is CASSPGGTGNTEAFF. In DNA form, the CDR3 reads TGTGCCAGCAGCCCCGGTGGGACAGGGAACACTGAAGCTTTCTTT.

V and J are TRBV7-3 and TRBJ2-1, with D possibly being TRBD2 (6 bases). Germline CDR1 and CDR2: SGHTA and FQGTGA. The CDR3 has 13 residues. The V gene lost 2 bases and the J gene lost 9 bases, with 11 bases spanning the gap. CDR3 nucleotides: TGTGCCAGCAGCTTAGTTTCCGGGGGTGAGCAGTTCTTC. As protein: CASSLVSGGEQFF.

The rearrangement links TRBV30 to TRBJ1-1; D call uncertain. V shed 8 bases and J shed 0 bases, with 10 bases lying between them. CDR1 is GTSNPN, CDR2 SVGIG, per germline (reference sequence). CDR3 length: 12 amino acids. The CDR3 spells CALQRMNTEAFF. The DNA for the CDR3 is TGTGCCCTGCAGAGGATGAACACTGAAGCTTTCTTT. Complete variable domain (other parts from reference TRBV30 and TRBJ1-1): SQTIHQWPATLVQPVGSPLSLECTVEGTSNPNLYWYRQAAGRGLQLLFYSVGIGQISSEVPQNLSASRPQDRQFILSSKKLLLSDSGFYLCALQRMNTEAFFGQGTRLTVV.

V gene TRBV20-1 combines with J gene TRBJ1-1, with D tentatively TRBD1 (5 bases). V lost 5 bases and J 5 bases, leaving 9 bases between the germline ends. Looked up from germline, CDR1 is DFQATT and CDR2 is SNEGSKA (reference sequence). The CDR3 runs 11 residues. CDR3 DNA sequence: TGCAGTGCTGCAGGGCGAACTGAAGCTTTCTTT. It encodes CSAAGRTEAFF.

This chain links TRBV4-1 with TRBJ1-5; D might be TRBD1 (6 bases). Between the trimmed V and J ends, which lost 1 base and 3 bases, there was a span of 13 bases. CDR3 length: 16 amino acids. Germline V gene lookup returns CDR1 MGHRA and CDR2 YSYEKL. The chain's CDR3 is CASSQALGGYNQPQHF. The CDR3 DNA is TGCGCCAGCAGCCAAGCCCTAGGGGGTTACAATCAGCCCCAGCATTTT.

The CDR3 loop reads CASSLARGANYGYTF. Here the CDR3 DNA reads TGTGCCAGCAGCTTAGCACGGGGAGCTAACTATGGCTACACCTTC. V gene TRBV7-9 combines with J gene TRBJ1-2; D unclear. Trimming stripped 0 bases from V and 0 bases from J, with 8 bases between. The CDR3 loop spans 15 amino acids. The germline V gene encodes CDR1 SEHNR and CDR2 FQNEAQ (reference sequence).

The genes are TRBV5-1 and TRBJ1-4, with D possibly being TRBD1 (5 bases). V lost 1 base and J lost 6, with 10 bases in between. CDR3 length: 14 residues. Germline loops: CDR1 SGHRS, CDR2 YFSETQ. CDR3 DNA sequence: TGCGCCAGCAGCTTGTCCCAGGGTGATGAAAAACTGTTTTTT. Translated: CASSLSQGDEKLFF.

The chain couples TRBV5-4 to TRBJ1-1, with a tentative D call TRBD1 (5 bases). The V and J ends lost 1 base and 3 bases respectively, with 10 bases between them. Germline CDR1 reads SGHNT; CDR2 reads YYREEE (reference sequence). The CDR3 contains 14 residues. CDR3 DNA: TGTGCCAGCAGCTTGAGACAGAAGGACACTGAAGCTTTCTTT. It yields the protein CASSLRQKDTEAFF.

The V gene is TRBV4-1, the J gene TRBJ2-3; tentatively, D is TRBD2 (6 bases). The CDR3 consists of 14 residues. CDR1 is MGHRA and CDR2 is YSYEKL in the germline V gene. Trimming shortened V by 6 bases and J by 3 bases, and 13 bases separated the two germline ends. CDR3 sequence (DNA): TGCGCCAGCAGAGTGGAGCTAGCGACAGATACGCAGTATTTT. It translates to CASRVELATDTQYF.

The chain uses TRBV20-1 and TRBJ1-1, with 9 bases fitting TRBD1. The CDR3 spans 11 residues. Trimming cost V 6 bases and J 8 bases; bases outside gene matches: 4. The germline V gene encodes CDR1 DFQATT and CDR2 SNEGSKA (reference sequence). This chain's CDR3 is CSAPGQGEAFF. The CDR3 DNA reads TGCAGTGCCCCGGGACAGGGAGAAGCTTTCTTT.

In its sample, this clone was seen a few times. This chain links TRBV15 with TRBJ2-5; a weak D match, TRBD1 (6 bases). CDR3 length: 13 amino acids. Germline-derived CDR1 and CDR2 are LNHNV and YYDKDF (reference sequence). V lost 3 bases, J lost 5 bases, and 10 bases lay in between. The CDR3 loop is CATSSDRRETQYF. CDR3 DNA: TGTGCCACCAGCAGCGACAGGAGGGAGACCCAGTACTTC. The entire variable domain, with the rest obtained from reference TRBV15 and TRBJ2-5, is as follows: DAMVIQNPRYQVTQFGKPVTLSCSQTLNHNVMYWYQQKSSQAPKLLFHYYDKDFNNEADTPDNFQSRRPNTSFCFLDIRSPGLGDTAMYLCATSSDRRETQYFGPGTRLLVL.

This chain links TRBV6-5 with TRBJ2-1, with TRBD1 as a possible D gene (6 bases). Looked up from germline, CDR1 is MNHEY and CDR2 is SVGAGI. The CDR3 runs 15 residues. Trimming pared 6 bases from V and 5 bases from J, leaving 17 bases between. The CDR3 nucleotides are TGTGCCAGCAGCATTAGTACAGGGATACACAATGAGCAGTTCTTC. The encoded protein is CASSISTGIHNEQFF.

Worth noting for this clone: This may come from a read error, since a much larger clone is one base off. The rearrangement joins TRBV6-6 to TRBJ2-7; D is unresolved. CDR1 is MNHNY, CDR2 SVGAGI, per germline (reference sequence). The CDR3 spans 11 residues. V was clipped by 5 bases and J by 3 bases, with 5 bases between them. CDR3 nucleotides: TGTGCCAGCAGTGCGGTCTACGAGCAGTACTTC. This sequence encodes CASSAVYEQYF.

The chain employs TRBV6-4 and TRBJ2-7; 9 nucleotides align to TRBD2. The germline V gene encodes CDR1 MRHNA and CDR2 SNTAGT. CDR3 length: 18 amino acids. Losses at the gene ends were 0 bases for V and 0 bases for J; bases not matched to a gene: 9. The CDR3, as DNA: TGTGCCAGCAGTGACTCGACAGGGTTAGCGGGAGACTCCTACGAGCAGTACTTC. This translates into CASSDSTGLAGDSYEQYF.

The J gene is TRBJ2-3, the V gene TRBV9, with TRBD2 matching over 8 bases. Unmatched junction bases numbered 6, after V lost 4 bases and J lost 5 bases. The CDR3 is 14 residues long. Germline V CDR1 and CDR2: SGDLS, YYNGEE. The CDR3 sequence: CASSPRSGGDTQYF. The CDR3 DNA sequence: TGTGCCAGCAGCCCCCGAAGCGGGGGAGATACGCAGTATTTT.

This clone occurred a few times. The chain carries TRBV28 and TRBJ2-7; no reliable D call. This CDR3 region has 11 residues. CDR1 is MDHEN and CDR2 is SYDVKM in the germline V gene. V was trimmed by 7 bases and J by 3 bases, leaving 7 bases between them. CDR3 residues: CASTVGYEQYF. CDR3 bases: TGTGCCAGCACGGTTGGCTACGAGCAGTACTTC.